This T cell receptor (beta chain) originates from a study of long-term antiretroviral therapy in people with HIV. General observations from the study: Dominance of pre-ART expanded clones persisted, fluctuating and often declining after ART.

Every participant with HIV received treatment in the United States. Cryopreserved PBMC samples of roughly 1-10 million cells were used for DNA extraction. Runs used v3.0 of the immunoSEQ assay and were done at survey level. This table comes from immunoSEQ multiplex PCR, and its TCRdb copy is limited to in-frame clones, with some not included. The sample includes tens of thousands of clones, 70% to 85% of them seen just once. Germline V gene data show CDR1 as SEHNR and CDR2 as FQNEAQ (reference sequence). V dropped 4 bases and J dropped 4 bases, with 8 bases sitting between them. The CDR3 totals 12 residues. This clone was seen only a few times. As yet, its antigen is unknown.

Sample: unsorted PBMCs, taken 3 years after starting antiretroviral therapy. This TCR derives from a man in his forties with HIV. The rearrangement uses TRBV7-9 and TRBJ2-7; no definite D call. Here the CDR3 reads CASSSIWYEQYF. The CDR3 region has the DNA TGTGCCAGCAGCTCAATCTGGTACGAGCAGTACTTC.